Presented here are 8 T cell receptor beta chains from one specimen sequenced in a study of spatial heterogeneity in lung cancer. Each CDR3 protein is one row after TCRdb ran MiXCR on the 5' RACE reads. The sample has approximately 3,300 distinct CDR3 sequences; about 3.5% are singletons. Time point reported: sample taken at primary tumor resection. Study observations and caveats: Counts that tracked tumor mutation counts were those of expanded intratumoral alpha and beta TCRs.

No antigens are known for them. The sequenced sample was lung tumor tissue, obtained at surgery. Receptors were obtained from a male donor with early-stage non-small cell lung cancer.

This clonotype rates as medium-sized (0.01 to 0.1%). The chain combines TRBV6-2 or TRBV6-3 with TRBJ1-1; D remains unclear. The CDR3 runs to 12 residues. The germline gives CDR1 MNHEY, CDR2 SVGEGT. V was pared by 4 bases and J by 0 bases, with 3 bases between. DNA for the CDR3: TGTGCCAGCAGTTTTTTGAACACTGAAGCTTTCTTT. This translates into CASSFLNTEAFF.

This clonotype was found a few times. This chain joins TRBV10-3 and TRBJ2-1; perhaps TRBD1 as D (5 bases). CDR1 is ENHRY, CDR2 SYGVKD, per germline. The CDR3 totals 16 residues. Trimming shortened V by 3 bases and J by 0 bases, and 12 bases separated the two germline ends. The CDR3: CAISDRVGSSYNEQFF. The CDR3, as DNA: TGTGCCATCAGTGACAGGGTTGGAAGCTCCTACAATGAGCAGTTCTTC.

This clonotype is medium-sized by share. The chain joins TRBV14 to TRBJ2-1; D ambiguous. The germline CDR1 and CDR2 sequences are SGHDN and FVKESK. The CDR3 is 17 amino acids. Between the trimmed V and J ends, which lost 1 base and 0 bases, there was a span of 13 bases. The CDR3 sequence is CASSQVFQTSSYNEQFF. CDR3 sequence (DNA): TGTGCCAGCAGCCAAGTCTTCCAAACCAGCTCCTACAATGAGCAGTTCTTC. The full variable domain, in which reference TRBV14 and TRBJ2-1 provide the parts outside the CDR3, is EAGVTQFPSHSVIEKGQTVTLRCDPISGHDNLYWYRRVMGKEIKFLLHFVKESKQDESGMPNNRFLAERTGGTYSTLKVQPAELEDSGVYFCASSQVFQTSSYNEQFFGPGTRLTVL.

This clonotype qualifies as medium-sized. The rearrangement joins TRBV19 to TRBJ1-2, with D possibly matching TRBD1 (6 bases). The CDR3 length is 15 residues. CDR1 is LNHDA, CDR2 SQIVND, per germline (reference sequence). Trimming stripped 5 bases from V and 4 bases from J, with 17 bases between. CDR3 DNA sequence: TGTGCCAGTAGTCCGGACAGTGGGGGGTCCTATGGCTACACCTTC. This encodes CASSPDSGGSYGYTF.

This clonotype showed up many times. J is TRBJ1-3 and V is TRBV2, with 7 bases matching TRBD1. The CDR3 loop spans 15 amino acids. CDR1 is SNHLY and CDR2 is FYNNEI in the germline V gene. The trim removed 0 bases at V and 4 bases at J, leaving 3 bases unmatched. The CDR3 protein is CASSEARGIGNTIYF. The DNA for the CDR3 is TGTGCCAGCAGTGAAGCCAGGGGGATAGGAAACACCATATATTTT.

This clonotype was found once. The chain joins TRBV4-2 to TRBJ2-7; 8 nucleotides line up with TRBD2. After removal of 5 bases from V and 4 bases from J, the junction contained 13 bases not matched to a gene. The germline gives CDR1 LGHNA, CDR2 YNFKEQ. The CDR3 length is 16 residues. The DNA of the CDR3 is TGTGCCAGCAGCATACAGGGTGCGGGAGGACAATACGAGCAGTACTTC. Protein sequence: CASSIQGAGGQYEQYF.

This clonotype is medium-sized. V gene TRBV27 combines with J gene TRBJ2-4; TRBD1 might be the D (7 bases). V lost 4 bases to trimming and J lost 4 bases, with 14 bases between them. The V gene's germline CDR1 is MNHEY and CDR2 SMNVEV (reference sequence). This CDR3 spans 15 amino acids. The CDR3 sequence is CASSSNGGQKNIQYF. The DNA for the CDR3 is TGTGCCAGCAGTTCAAACGGGGGACAGAAAAACATTCAGTACTTC.

The rearrangement uses TRBV30 and TRBJ2-5, with TRBD2 identical over 9 bases. This CDR3 comprises 15 residues. Trimming took 4 bases from V and 2 from J; bases not matched to a gene: 8. Germline assignment: CDR1 GTSNPN and CDR2 SVGIG (reference sequence). The CDR3 loop reads CAWIVPSGDQETQYF. The CDR3 DNA reads TGTGCCTGGATAGTTCCTAGCGGGGATCAAGAGACCCAGTACTTC.